What follows are 12 T cell receptor beta chains derived from one specimen sequenced in a study of cytomegalovirus exposure and HLA in healthy donors. It was with 60 Vbeta and 13 Jbeta primers that the PCR ran. TCRdb's copy holds only in-frame clones and misses some; the assay was immunoSEQ multiplex PCR. Of around 200,000 clones in the sample, about four fifths were seen once. Sequences were obtained from PBMCs. The receptors originated from a man aged 50-59 years in good health and CMV-seronegative.

The chain couples TRBV14 to TRBJ2-4, with TRBD2 matching 11 bases. V lost 4 bases to trimming and J lost 5 bases; unmatched junction nucleotides: 4. The CDR3 has 15 residues. The germline V gene encodes CDR1 SGHDN and CDR2 FVKESK. The CDR3 DNA reads TGTGCCAGCAGCCCACAACTAGCGGGGGAAAACATTCAGTACTTC. Amino acid sequence: CASSPQLAGENIQYF.

The rearrangement uses TRBV5-1 and TRBJ2-5; D is unclear. Trimming left V 1 base short and J 3 bases short, with 16 bases between. The CDR3 loop spans 16 amino acids. Germline assignment: CDR1 SGHRS and CDR2 YFSETQ. Written as DNA, the CDR3 is TGCGCCAGCAGCTTGTCATTCGGCAGGAAAGAAGAGACCCAGTACTTC. Translated: CASSLSFGRKEETQYF.

The chain employs TRBV7-2 and TRBJ1-5; perhaps TRBD1 as D (5 bases). Looked up from germline, CDR1 is SGHTA and CDR2 is FQGNSA. V lost 1 base to trimming and J lost 4 bases, with 8 bases between them. This CDR3 contains 14 residues. CDR3 amino acids: CASSLGQSNQPQHF. The CDR3 coding sequence is TGTGCCAGCAGCTTAGGACAGTCAAATCAGCCCCAGCATTTT.

This sequence joins TRBV7-8 and TRBJ2-3; 9 bases map to TRBD2. The CDR3 is 15 amino acids. Germline loops: CDR1 SGHVS, CDR2 FQNEAQ. V shed 2 bases and J 4 bases; nucleotides not matched to a gene: 4. CDR3 residues: CASSLRLAGPDTQYF. The CDR3 bases are TGTGCCAGCAGCTTACGCCTAGCGGGGCCAGATACGCAGTATTTT.

V usage is TRBV19 and J usage is TRBJ2-2; unclear D gene. Germline CDR1 reads LNHDA; CDR2 reads SQIVND (reference sequence). There are 13 residues in the CDR3. The V gene lost 5 bases and the J gene lost 6 bases, with 10 bases spanning the gap. Here the CDR3 reads CASSHRAAGELFF. The CDR3 region has the DNA TGTGCCAGTAGTCATCGCGCGGCCGGGGAGCTGTTTTTT.

V usage is TRBV9 and J usage is TRBJ2-1; the match to TRBD2 covers 8 bases. Trimming took 4 bases from V and 7 from J; bases not matched to a gene: 13. Germline CDR1 and CDR2: SGDLS and YYNGEE. This CDR3 spans 16 amino acids. The CDR3 sequence: CASSPVGGRSGNEQFF. As DNA, the CDR3 is TGTGCCAGCAGCCCAGTGGGCGGGAGGTCCGGGAATGAGCAGTTCTTC.

The CDR3 loop reads CASSPVGVRGANEKLFF. The CDR3 DNA follows: TGTGCCAGCTCACCAGTCGGTGTCAGGGGCGCTAATGAAAAACTGTTTTTT. The chain uses TRBV18 and TRBJ1-4; D is perhaps TRBD1 (6 bases). Germline V CDR1 and CDR2: KGHSH, LQKENI. The CDR3 spans 17 residues. Trimming stripped 2 bases from V and 3 bases from J, with 16 bases between.

V and J are TRBV6-1 and TRBJ1-2; TRBD1 agrees at 7 bases. J was trimmed by 7 bases and V by 1 base; bases with no gene match: 3. The germline gives CDR1 MNHNS, CDR2 SASEGT. The CDR3 has 13 amino acids. The CDR3 here is CASSEVNRGGYTF. CDR3 nucleotides: TGTGCCAGCAGTGAAGTTAACAGGGGTGGCTACACCTTC.

The chain is built from TRBV7-6 and TRBJ1-5; D is ambiguous. Between the trimmed V and J ends, which lost 0 bases and 0 bases, there was a span of 15 bases. The CDR3 sequence is 18 residues long. Germline assignment: CDR1 SGHVS and CDR2 FNYEAQ. DNA of the CDR3: TGTGCCAGCAGCTTAGCAGGGAAAGGAGGATATAGCAATCAGCCCCAGCATTTT. It specifies CASSLAGKGGYSNQPQHF.

V is TRBV5-1 and J is TRBJ2-5, with TRBD1 matching 8 bases. The V gene end was trimmed by 6 bases and the J gene end by 4 bases; junction bases not matched to a gene: 8. The CDR3 runs 14 residues. CDR1 is SGHRS and CDR2 is YFSETQ in the germline V gene. This CDR3 is CASTRTGPGETQYF. CDR3 DNA sequence: TGCGCCAGCACTCGGACAGGGCCGGGAGAGACCCAGTACTTC.

This chain connects TRBV7-6 to TRBJ2-1; TRBD1 might be the D (5 bases). CDR3 length: 16 residues. V lost 1 base and J lost 3, with 13 bases in between. Germline assignment: CDR1 SGHVS and CDR2 FNYEAQ. CDR3 in amino acids: CASSLEVPGFYNEQFF. The CDR3 region has the DNA TGTGCCAGCAGCTTAGAGGTCCCAGGGTTCTACAATGAGCAGTTCTTC. Variable domain in full (rest from reference TRBV7-6 and TRBJ2-1): GAGVSQSPRYKVTKRGQDVALRCDPISGHVSLYWYRQALGQGPEFLTYFNYEAQQDKSGLPNDRFSAERPEGSISTLTIQRTEQRDSAMYRCASSLEVPGFYNEQFFGPGTRLTVL.

This sequence joins TRBV19 and TRBJ2-5, with a possible D match to TRBD1 (6 bases). V dropped 5 bases and J dropped 3 bases, with 13 bases sitting between them. This CDR3 is 14 amino acids long. Germline-derived CDR1 and CDR2 are LNHDA and SQIVND (reference sequence). The CDR3 protein is CASSALQGKETQYF. The CDR3 DNA is TGTGCCAGTAGTGCCCTTCAGGGGAAAGAGACCCAGTACTTC.